Presented here are 2 T cell receptor beta chains from one specimen sequenced in a study of molecular identifiers for immune sequencing clone quantification. Each CDR3 protein is one row after TCRdb ran MiXCR on the PCR reads. The sample lists some 650,000 distinct CDR3 sequences; 15% to 20% were seen once. Sequencing used naive CD8+ T cells from blood, with Jurkat cell RNA spiked in. Subset described: FACS-sorted CD8+CD4-CCR7+CD45RA+ naive T cells. The origin of the receptors is a human donor in good health. Some libraries in this study had Jurkat cell RNA spiked in.

In this sample, this clonotype turned up many times. J is TRBJ2-1 and V is TRBV24-1; 13 nucleotides match TRBD2. The germline V gene encodes CDR1 KGHDR and CDR2 SFDVKD. CDR3 length equals 15 residues. V lost 4 bases, J lost 9 bases, and 5 bases stayed unmatched. Here the CDR3 reads CATSERTSGSIEQFF. CDR3 bases: TGTGCCACCAGTGAACGGACTAGCGGGAGTATTGAGCAGTTCTTC.

This clonotype came up many times. The chain carries TRBV7-6 and TRBJ2-5; 14 nucleotides line up with TRBD2. V was pared by 5 bases and J by 13 bases, with 3 bases of the junction left unmatched. The CDR3 contains 12 residues. Germline V CDR1 and CDR2: SGHVS, FNYEAQ. DNA for the CDR3: TGTGCCAGCAGCACGGGACTAGCGGGAGCGTACTTC. Its protein product is CASSTGLAGAYF. Drawing the rest from reference TRBV7-6 and TRBJ2-5, the complete variable domain is GAGVSQSPRYKVTKRGQDVALRCDPISGHVSLYWYRQALGQGPEFLTYFNYEAQQDKSGLPNDRFSAERPEGSISTLTIQRTEQRDSAMYRCASSTGLAGAYFGPGTRLLVL.